This T cell receptor (beta chain) was sequenced during a study of T cell repertoires in cytomegalovirus infection. Study in general: Newly reported HLA-C-restricted and thoroughly characterized HLA-B-restricted CMV epitopes were employed.

Whole-study findings and limits: The cumulative frequency of public TCR beta families identified carriers of CMV plus the relevant HLA. Within the response measured ex vivo, HLA-C-restricted CMV-specific TCR beta clonotypes were dominant.

About this clonotype itself: Its matching antigen is unknown.

TCRdb called the reads again in MiXCR, with one record for every CDR3 protein. The repertoire holds 900,000 to 950,000 distinct CDR3 sequences, with 30% to 40% as singletons. V lost 5 bases and J lost 5, with 15 bases in between. CDR1 is LNHNV, CDR2 YYDKDF, per germline (reference sequence). This CDR3 has 15 amino acids. The V gene is TRBV15, the J gene TRBJ1-4, with D tentatively TRBD1 (5 bases). The sequenced sample was cultured CD8+ T cells from PBMCs, obtained from culture after CMV antigen stimulation. The sequence was obtained from a human donor in good health (CMV status not recorded). Some clones in this sample may be carry-over from other donors' samples. CDR3 sequence (DNA): TGTGCCACCAGCCCCGGGACCTCCACCAATGAAAAACTGTTTTTT. It is translated as CATSPGTSTNEKLFF.